The rows below give T cell receptor beta chains drawn from one sample of a study of blood T cell repertoires in COVID-19. Assay: immunoSEQ multiplex PCR; the TCRdb copy retains only in-frame clones and omits some. The table lists 250,000 to 300,000 clones, around 88% of them singletons. The source material was peripheral blood. Receptors originate from a woman aged 25 to 39 who had recovered from COVID-19. CDR3s include the opening cysteine and the closing phenylalanine or tryptophan. The order of the fields is V gene, J gene, D gene, clone size, CDR3 DNA, CDR3 protein. The D gene is left open where the match is weak. The listing skips clone size in some rows; elsewhere it reads once, few, many or a size class.

V gene: TRBV6-6
J gene: TRBJ2-4
D gene: TRBD1
clone size: NA
CDR3 DNA: TGTGCCAGCAAAAGTGCAGGGGGCCCCAACATTCAGTACTTC
CDR3 protein: CASKSAGGPNIQYF

V gene: TRBV5-5
J gene: TRBJ2-7
D gene: TRBD2
clone size: NA
CDR3 DNA: TGTGCCAGCAGCTTGGGACTAGCGGGGGGAATCAACTACTACGAGCAGTACTTC
CDR3 protein: CASSLGLAGGINYYEQYF

V gene: TRBV9
J gene: TRBJ2-7
D gene: TRBD1
clone size: NA
CDR3 DNA: TGTGCCAGCAGCGGAGGACAGGGCGTTAACGAGCAGTACTTC
CDR3 protein: CASSGGQGVNEQYF

V gene: TRBV11-3
J gene: TRBJ2-7
D gene: NA
clone size: NA
CDR3 DNA: TGTGCCAGCAGCACCCGAGTCTATCGGGACGAGCAGTACTTC
CDR3 protein: CASSTRVYRDEQYF

V gene: TRBV5-5
J gene: TRBJ2-1
D gene: TRBD2
clone size: NA
CDR3 DNA: TGTGCCAGCAGCCCAAGAGCACTAGCGGGGGCCGAGTACAATGAGCAGTTCTTC
CDR3 protein: CASSPRALAGAEYNEQFF

V gene: TRBV24-1
J gene: TRBJ1-5
D gene: NA
clone size: once
CDR3 DNA: TGTGCCACCTCGGACAGTCAAACTAGCAATCAGCCCCAGCATTTT
CDR3 protein: CATSDSQTSNQPQHF

V gene: TRBV6-5
J gene: TRBJ2-1
D gene: TRBD2
clone size: NA
CDR3 DNA: TGTGCCAGCAGTTACTCCGGACTAGCGGGGGCGAATGAGCAGTTCTTC
CDR3 protein: CASSYSGLAGANEQFF

V gene: TRBV6-2/TRBV6-3
J gene: TRBJ2-7
D gene: NA
clone size: NA
CDR3 DNA: TGTGCCAGCAGTTATCGGGGGGCGAGCTCCTACGAGCAGTACTTC
CDR3 protein: CASSYRGASSYEQYF

V gene: TRBV4-1
J gene: TRBJ2-3
D gene: NA
clone size: NA
CDR3 DNA: TGCGCCAGCAGCCCCGGCGGGACAGATACGCAGTATTTT
CDR3 protein: CASSPGGTDTQYF

V gene: TRBV25-1
J gene: TRBJ1-3
D gene: NA
clone size: NA
CDR3 DNA: TGTGCCAGCAGTGAGATGGGAGGTGAGGGAAACACCATATATTTT
CDR3 protein: CASSEMGGEGNTIYF

V gene: TRBV14
J gene: TRBJ2-1
D gene: TRBD2
clone size: NA
CDR3 DNA: TGTGCCAGCAGCCAACGACTAGCGGGGGGGTACAATGAGCAGTTCTTC
CDR3 protein: CASSQRLAGGYNEQFF

V gene: TRBV12-3/TRBV12-4
J gene: TRBJ1-1
D gene: NA
clone size: NA
CDR3 DNA: TGTGCCAGCAGCCTCCCCCCGGCGGTAGAAGCTTTCTTT
CDR3 protein: CASSLPPAVEAFF

V gene: TRBV5-1
J gene: TRBJ2-7
D gene: TRBD1
clone size: NA
CDR3 DNA: TGCGCCAGCAGCCCCGGGACAGGGGGTTTAAGCTCCTACGAGCAGTACTTC
CDR3 protein: CASSPGTGGLSSYEQYF

V gene: TRBV9
J gene: TRBJ2-1
D gene: TRBD2
clone size: NA
CDR3 DNA: TGTGCCAGCAGCCCCCAGACTAGCGGGGGGGCGGTCAATGAGCAGTTCTTC
CDR3 protein: CASSPQTSGGAVNEQFF

V gene: TRBV2
J gene: TRBJ1-1
D gene: NA
clone size: NA
CDR3 DNA: TGTGCCAGCAAGGACAGCTACACTGAAGCTTTCTTT
CDR3 protein: CASKDSYTEAFF

V gene: TRBV20-1
J gene: TRBJ1-1
D gene: NA
clone size: once
CDR3 DNA: TGCAGTGCGAGGGCCACCACTGAAGCTTTCTTT
CDR3 protein: CSARATTEAFF

V gene: TRBV7-2
J gene: TRBJ1-4
D gene: NA
clone size: NA
CDR3 DNA: TGTGCCAGCAGCTTCATTTTTAATGAAAAACTGTTTTTT
CDR3 protein: CASSFIFNEKLFF

V gene: TRBV4-2
J gene: TRBJ2-5
D gene: TRBD2
clone size: NA
CDR3 DNA: TGTGCCAGCAGCCAAGCCGGACTAGCGGGACCACTTCAAGAGACCCAGTACTTC
CDR3 protein: CASSQAGLAGPLQETQYF

V gene: TRBV6-6
J gene: TRBJ1-2
D gene: NA
clone size: NA
CDR3 DNA: TGTGCCAGCATCTACGGGGGTAACTATGGCTACACCTTC
CDR3 protein: CASIYGGNYGYTF

V gene: TRBV29-1
J gene: TRBJ2-7
D gene: NA
clone size: NA
CDR3 DNA: TGCAGCGTGATGACAGGCTCCTACGAGCAGTACTTC
CDR3 protein: CSVMTGSYEQYF

V gene: TRBV7-2
J gene: TRBJ2-3
D gene: NA
clone size: NA
CDR3 DNA: TGTGCCAGCAGCTTGCTCCGCGGAGATACGCAGTATTTT
CDR3 protein: CASSLLRGDTQYF

V gene: TRBV7-9
J gene: TRBJ1-2
D gene: TRBD1
clone size: NA
CDR3 DNA: TGTGCCAGCAGCACTACTACAGGGGACTATGGCTACACCTTC
CDR3 protein: CASSTTTGDYGYTF

V gene: TRBV30
J gene: TRBJ1-3
D gene: NA
clone size: NA
CDR3 DNA: TGTGCCTGGAGTGTTAGTAACCTCTCTGGAAACACCATATATTTT
CDR3 protein: CAWSVSNLSGNTIYF

V gene: TRBV7-8
J gene: TRBJ2-3
D gene: TRBD2
clone size: NA
CDR3 DNA: TGTGCCAGCAGCCAAACTAGCGGGGGCGCAGATACGCAGTATTTT
CDR3 protein: CASSQTSGGADTQYF

V gene: TRBV3-1/TRBV3-2
J gene: TRBJ1-1
D gene: NA
clone size: NA
CDR3 DNA: TGTGCCAGCAGCCGCCGAGGGGGAAGGGGCACTGAAGCTTTCTTT
CDR3 protein: CASSRRGGRGTEAFF

V gene: TRBV6-5
J gene: TRBJ1-4
D gene: TRBD1
clone size: NA
CDR3 DNA: TGTGCCAGCAGCCGGGACAGGGCGAGACTGTTTTTT
CDR3 protein: CASSRDRARLFF

V gene: TRBV9
J gene: TRBJ2-3
D gene: TRBD2
clone size: NA
CDR3 DNA: TGTGCCAGCAGCCCAGGACTAGGACGAAGCACAGATACGCAGTATTTT
CDR3 protein: CASSPGLGRSTDTQYF

V gene: TRBV28
J gene: TRBJ1-5
D gene: NA
clone size: NA
CDR3 DNA: TGTGCCAGCAGTTTGGCTGGGGGGTACGGGACGGATAGCAATCAGCCCCAGCATTTT
CDR3 protein: CASSLAGGYGTDSNQPQHF

V gene: TRBV9
J gene: TRBJ2-3
D gene: NA
clone size: NA
CDR3 DNA: TGTGCCAACAGCGTAGCCTGGGGGGTGGTGACAGATACGCAGTATTTT
CDR3 protein: CANSVAWGVVTDTQYF

V gene: TRBV29-1
J gene: TRBJ2-7
D gene: NA
clone size: NA
CDR3 DNA: TGCAGCGTTGCCGGAGTTGAGCAGTACTTC
CDR3 protein: CSVAGVEQYF

V gene: TRBV6-4
J gene: TRBJ1-1
D gene: TRBD1
clone size: NA
CDR3 DNA: TGTGCCAGCAGTGAATCCGGGACAGCGAACACTGAAGCTTTCTTT
CDR3 protein: CASSESGTANTEAFF

V gene: TRBV18
J gene: TRBJ1-1
D gene: NA
clone size: NA
CDR3 DNA: TGTGCCAGCTCACCACTTACAGGGTTGAGTCGGACTGAAGCTTTCTTT
CDR3 protein: CASSPLTGLSRTEAFF

V gene: TRBV5-5
J gene: TRBJ1-5
D gene: NA
clone size: few
CDR3 DNA: TGTGCCAGCAGCTGGGAATCGGGGGAGGGACAGCCCCAGCATTTT
CDR3 protein: CASSWESGEGQPQHF

V gene: TRBV5-5
J gene: TRBJ2-7
D gene: TRBD2
clone size: NA
CDR3 DNA: TGTGCCAGCAGCAAAGAGTACGGGGGGGCCTTAGAGCAGTACTTC
CDR3 protein: CASSKEYGGALEQYF

V gene: TRBV5-1
J gene: TRBJ1-1
D gene: TRBD1
clone size: few
CDR3 DNA: TGCGCCAGCAGCTTTCGGACAGGGACGCTGAACACTGAAGCTTTCTTT
CDR3 protein: CASSFRTGTLNTEAFF

V gene: TRBV29-1
J gene: TRBJ2-5
D gene: NA
clone size: NA
CDR3 DNA: TGCAGCGTAGAAGGGCTAGCGAACGGAGAGACCCAGTACTTC
CDR3 protein: CSVEGLANGETQYF

V gene: TRBV11-2
J gene: TRBJ2-1
D gene: NA
clone size: NA
CDR3 DNA: TGTGCCAGCAGCTCCGAACAGGGATACAATGAGCAGTTCTTC
CDR3 protein: CASSSEQGYNEQFF

V gene: TRBV5-1
J gene: TRBJ2-3
D gene: NA
clone size: NA
CDR3 DNA: TGCGCCAGCAGCCTCGACCGAGGCGCGCAGTATTTT
CDR3 protein: CASSLDRGAQYF

V gene: TRBV12-3/TRBV12-4
J gene: TRBJ1-1
D gene: NA
clone size: NA
CDR3 DNA: TGTGCCAGCAGTTTAACGAGGACTGAAGCTTTCTTT
CDR3 protein: CASSLTRTEAFF

V gene: TRBV28
J gene: TRBJ1-2
D gene: TRBD1
clone size: NA
CDR3 DNA: TGTGCCAGCAGTTTAGGGGGGACAGGGGCCGGCTATGGCTACACCTTC
CDR3 protein: CASSLGGTGAGYGYTF

V gene: TRBV3-1/TRBV3-2
J gene: TRBJ2-2
D gene: NA
clone size: few
CDR3 DNA: TGTGCCAGCAGTCTACAGGTCCCGAACACCGGGGAGCTGTTTTTT
CDR3 protein: CASSLQVPNTGELFF

V gene: TRBV21-1
J gene: TRBJ1-5
D gene: NA
clone size: NA
CDR3 DNA: TGTGCCAGCACGCATAGTGGCAATCAGCCCCAGCATTTT
CDR3 protein: CASTHSGNQPQHF